These 27 T cell receptor beta chains share one sample of origin, sequenced in a study of CD8+ T cells in alopecia areata. Extraction and reverse transcription of RNA yielded cDNA as the sequencing template. Data came from immunoSEQ multiplex PCR; TCRdb stores just in-frame clones and leaves some out. The data show under 250,000 clones, roughly three fifths seen once. Sequenced material: CD8+ T cells sorted from blood. The receptors derive from a human donor in good health.

The rearrangement joins TRBV10-3 to TRBJ2-2; D is perhaps TRBD1 (6 bases). CDR3 length equals 17 residues. The ends were cut back, 0 bases at V and 2 bases at J, with 13 bases in the middle. The germline gives CDR1 ENHRY, CDR2 SYGVKD. The CDR3 loop reads CAISESRGQINTGELFF. In DNA, the CDR3 is TGTGCCATCAGTGAGTCTAGAGGACAGATTAACACCGGGGAGCTGTTTTTT.

CDR3 DNA sequence: TGCGCCAGCAGCCAAGATTCTCGGATAAAGACTTTC. The encoded protein is CASSQDSRIKTF. The gene calls are TRBV4-1 and TRBJ2-6, with D hard to call. Trimming removed 0 bases from V and 18 bases from J, with 12 bases in between. This CDR3 region has 12 residues. Germline-derived CDR1 and CDR2 are MGHRA and YSYEKL.

The rearrangement uses TRBV2 and TRBJ2-5; 7 bases fit TRBD2. CDR3 size: 17 residues. V shed 5 bases, J shed 0 bases, and the junction held 12 bases outside the gene matches. The V gene's germline CDR1 is SNHLY and CDR2 FYNNEI. The CDR3 here is CASSKGSSGGYQETQYF. The CDR3 DNA sequence: TGTGCCAGCAGTAAAGGATCTAGCGGAGGGTACCAAGAGACCCAGTACTTC.

This rearrangement joins TRBV5-6 to TRBJ2-5; tentatively, D is TRBD1 (8 bases). V was shortened by 4 bases and J by 5 bases, with 21 bases between the two germline ends. CDR1 and CDR2 from the germline V gene are SGHDT and YYEEEE. The CDR3 is 16 residues long. CDR3 bases: TGTGCCAGCAGCCCGTCAGGGGGCAGGGAGGGCGAGACCCAGTACTTC. As protein: CASSPSGGREGETQYF.

CDR3 DNA: TGTGCCAGCAGCTTGGGCGCTTACTTCGATCAGCCCCAGCATTTT. This encodes CASSLGAYFDQPQHF. V and J are TRBV5-6 and TRBJ1-5; D remains ambiguous. Germline V gene lookup returns CDR1 SGHDT and CDR2 YYEEEE. CDR3 length: 15 residues. V was pared by 0 bases and J by 5 bases, with 12 bases between.

This clone has just a few counts. Written as DNA, the CDR3 is TGCGCCAGCAGCCAAGCGCCGGGAGCTAACTATGGCTACACCTTC. Protein product: CASSQAPGANYGYTF. The genes are TRBV4-1 and TRBJ1-2; D ambiguous. Germline V CDR1 and CDR2: MGHRA, YSYEKL. Trimming shortened V by 1 base and J by 0 bases, and 9 bases separated the two germline ends. The CDR3 has 15 amino acids.

J is TRBJ2-5 and V is TRBV9; 8 bases are shared with TRBD2. The CDR3 consists of 15 residues. Germline V lookup: CDR1 SGDLS, CDR2 YYNGEE. With V trimmed by 3 bases and J by 4 bases, 8 bases remained unmatched. The CDR3 loop is CASSGELAVPETQYF. DNA for the CDR3: TGTGCCAGCAGCGGAGAACTAGCGGTACCAGAGACCCAGTACTTC.

The chain couples TRBV6-5 to TRBJ2-1; D remains ambiguous. V was trimmed by 5 bases and J by 5 bases, leaving 13 bases between them. The CDR3 has 14 residues. CDR1 and CDR2 from the germline V gene are MNHEY and SVGAGI. DNA for the CDR3: TGTGCCAGCAGTCCCATAAGGAAGGACAATGAGCAGTTCTTC. It is translated as CASSPIRKDNEQFF.

The chain links TRBV4-1 to TRBJ2-4, with D hard to call. There are 13 residues in the CDR3. Germline-derived CDR1 and CDR2 are MGHRA and YSYEKL. The V gene lost 4 bases and the J gene lost 1 base, with 5 bases spanning the gap. The CDR3 loop reads CASSPTAKNIQYF. In nucleotides, the CDR3 is TGCGCCAGCAGCCCAACCGCCAAAAACATTCAGTACTTC.

CDR3 DNA sequence: TGTGCCAGCAGTACGGGACGGACAACGAACACTGAAGCTTTCTTT. Translated, it gives CASSTGRTTNTEAFF. This rearrangement joins TRBV6-5 to TRBJ1-1, with D possibly matching TRBD1 (5 bases). This CDR3 is built from 15 residues. CDR1 and CDR2 from the germline V gene are MNHEY and SVGAGI. The ends were cut back, 5 bases at V and 1 base at J, with 14 bases in the middle.

This clone was seen only a few times. J is TRBJ1-5 and V is TRBV29-1; TRBD1 agrees at 8 bases. The CDR3 runs 14 residues. Germline CDR1 reads SQVTM; CDR2 reads ANQGSEA. Trimming at V came to 6 bases and at J to 2 bases, leaving 6 bases not matched to a gene. CDR3 in amino acids: CSVTGGGGNQPQHF. CDR3 coding DNA: TGCAGCGTCACAGGGGGTGGTGGCAATCAGCCCCAGCATTTT.

This clone has just a few counts. DNA for the CDR3: TGTGCCAGCAGCCCCCCTAGCGGACCCTACGAGCAGTACTTC. It encodes CASSPPSGPYEQYF. The chain is built from TRBV11-2 and TRBJ2-7; 7 nucleotides line up with TRBD2. The CDR3 is 14 residues long. Germline CDR1 reads SGHAT; CDR2 reads FQNNGV. V was clipped by 5 bases and J by 2 bases; unmatched bases: 6.

This clone was detected only a few times. The rearrangement joins TRBV2 to TRBJ2-3; the match to TRBD1 covers 9 bases. This CDR3 comprises 13 residues. Per the germline V gene, CDR1 is SNHLY and CDR2 is FYNNEI. The ends lost 8 bases at V and 6 bases at J; junction bases unmatched: 6. The CDR3 bases are TGTGCCAGCCGAGGGACAGGGATCGATACGCAGTATTTT. Its protein product is CASRGTGIDTQYF.

The chain has TRBV27 and TRBJ2-2, with no clear D. The CDR3 runs to 14 residues. The V end was cut by 8 bases, the J end by 1 base, with 11 bases between. Per germline, CDR1 MNHEY and CDR2 SMNVEV (reference sequence). CDR3 sequence (DNA): TGTGCCAGCCGCCGACGGTTGAACACCGGGGAGCTGTTTTTT. Translating gives CASRRRLNTGELFF.

This clone occurred a few times. The V and J genes are TRBV27 and TRBJ2-1, with 8 bases matching TRBD2. The CDR3 has 15 residues. Trimming at V came to 3 bases and at J to 5 bases, leaving 6 bases not matched to a gene. Germline V gives CDR1 MNHEY, CDR2 SMNVEV (reference sequence). The CDR3 DNA follows: TGTGCCAGCAGTTTGGTAGCGGGGTTCGACAATGAGCAGTTCTTC. This gives the protein CASSLVAGFDNEQFF.

V gene TRBV5-6 combines with J gene TRBJ2-1; 10 bases agree with TRBD1. The CDR3 totals 15 residues. Germline CDR1 and CDR2: SGHDT and YYEEEE. V was pared by 3 bases and J by 7 bases, with 7 bases of the junction left unmatched. CDR3 DNA: TGTGCCAGCAGCTCCGACAGGGGGCCGTGGAATGAGCAGTTCTTC. Its protein product is CASSSDRGPWNEQFF.

The chain uses TRBV27 and TRBJ2-7; 12 nucleotides match TRBD2. The CDR3 is 16 amino acids. CDR1 and CDR2 (germline): MNHEY, SMNVEV (reference sequence). After removal of 2 bases from V and 6 bases from J, the junction contained 8 bases not matched to a gene. In DNA form, the CDR3 reads TGTGCCAGCAGTTTAGGGCTAGCGGGGGGGCTGGGCGAGCAGTACTTC. Translation: CASSLGLAGGLGEQYF.

The chain couples TRBV19 to TRBJ2-7; 10 bases fit TRBD2. With 1 base clipped from V and 6 bases from J, the junction kept 6 bases outside the gene matches. Germline loops: CDR1 LNHDA, CDR2 SQIVND (reference sequence). The CDR3 spans 15 residues. The CDR3 loop is CASSIAASGGGEQYF. The CDR3 DNA reads TGTGCCAGTAGTATAGCGGCTAGCGGGGGTGGCGAGCAGTACTTC.

The chain has TRBV27 and TRBJ2-4; no definite D call. The ends were cut back, 0 bases at V and 0 bases at J, with 6 bases in the middle. Germline V gives CDR1 MNHEY, CDR2 SMNVEV (reference sequence). The CDR3 has 15 residues. CDR3 sequence (DNA): TGTGCCAGCAGTTTATCTGGAGTAGCCAAAAACATTCAGTACTTC. The encoded protein is CASSLSGVAKNIQYF.

The gene calls are TRBV7-9 and TRBJ1-5; 11 bases map to TRBD1. The V segment lost 4 bases and the J segment 5 bases; nucleotides outside the gene matches: 13. CDR1 and CDR2 from the germline V gene are SEHNR and FQNEAQ (reference sequence). The CDR3 length is 18 residues. CDR3 in DNA: TGTGCCAGCAGCTCCACAATGTCGGGACAGGGGGTTGATCAGCCCCAGCATTTT. Amino acids: CASSSTMSGQGVDQPQHF.

The V call is TRBV13, the J call TRBJ2-5; D possibly uses TRBD1 or TRBD2 (6 bases each). The CDR3 runs 17 residues. V lost 0 bases, J lost 1 base, and 15 bases lay in between. From germline, CDR1 is PRHDT and CDR2 FYEKMQ (reference sequence). The CDR3 nucleotides read TGTGCCAGCAGCTTAGGAAAAGGGGGGAGGCTCCAAGAGACCCAGTACTTC. Translation: CASSLGKGGRLQETQYF.

This clone was recorded a few times. The chain uses TRBV7-9 and TRBJ1-5, with D perhaps matching TRBD1 (5 bases). V lost 1 base to trimming and J lost 5 bases, with 9 bases between them. Germline CDR1 and CDR2: SEHNR and FQNEAQ (reference sequence). There are 14 residues in the CDR3. CDR3 bases: TGTGCCAGCAGCTTAGGGGGCGCGGATCAGCCCCAGCATTTT. Protein: CASSLGGADQPQHF.

The rearrangement uses TRBV6-1 and TRBJ2-7; 10 bases are shared with TRBD1. Trimming removed 2 bases from V and 3 bases from J; junction bases left unmatched: 4. This CDR3 comprises 15 residues. Germline CDR1 and CDR2: MNHNS and SASEGT. The CDR3 DNA is TGTGCCAGCAGTGAACTCGGGACAGGGGACTACGAGCAGTACTTC. It yields the protein CASSELGTGDYEQYF.

The J gene is TRBJ1-2, the V gene TRBV11-2; unclear D gene. The CDR3 sequence is 13 residues long. The germline V and J ends were trimmed by 7 bases and 7 bases, with 16 bases remaining between them. The germline gives CDR1 SGHAT, CDR2 FQNNGV. This CDR3 reads CASNYLVSGGYTF. CDR3 in DNA: TGTGCCAGCAACTACCTGGTTTCGGGTGGCTACACCTTC.

The chain joins TRBV7-9 to TRBJ1-5; the D is unclear. The germline V and J ends were trimmed by 1 base and 4 bases, with 8 bases remaining between them. CDR1 and CDR2 (germline): SEHNR, FQNEAQ (reference sequence). The CDR3 contains 14 residues. The CDR3 sequence is CASSLGSPNQPQHF. In nucleotides, the CDR3 is TGTGCCAGCAGCTTAGGCAGCCCAAATCAGCCCCAGCATTTT. Using reference TRBV7-9 and TRBJ1-5 for the parts outside the CDR3, the full variable domain is DTGVSQNPRHKITKRGQNVTFRCDPISEHNRLYWYRQTLGQGPEFLTYFQNEAQLEKSRLLSDRFSAERPKGSFSTLEIQRTEQGDSAMYLCASSLGSPNQPQHFGDGTRLSIL.

J is TRBJ2-5 and V is TRBV5-6; D not certain. This CDR3 region has 14 residues. Between the trimmed V and J ends, which lost 0 bases and 5 bases, there was a span of 11 bases. The V gene's germline CDR1 is SGHDT and CDR2 YYEEEE. The DNA for the CDR3 is TGTGCCAGCAGCTTGGCCAGGTACGGGGAGACCCAGTACTTC. Encoded protein: CASSLARYGETQYF.

DNA for the CDR3: TGTGCCAGCAGCTTAGGTCTAGCGGGGGGGCGCGAGCAGTACTTC. It yields the protein CASSLGLAGGREQYF. The J gene is TRBJ2-7, the V gene TRBV13, with 12 bases that match TRBD2. Germline trimming cut 0 bases from V and 6 bases from J; bases unmatched to any gene: 3. This CDR3 region has 15 residues. Germline V gives CDR1 PRHDT, CDR2 FYEKMQ (reference sequence).